This TCR beta chain came from a study of cytomegalovirus exposure and HLA in healthy donors. Findings of the study overall: Later analysis identified a missense DCLRE1C variant that was linked to TCR beta V- and J-gene trimming.

Whereas donors were nominally healthy upon sampling, unrecorded immune exposures were probable. Notes on this clone: Its antigen remains unidentified.

13 Jbeta primers and 60 Vbeta primers were used for the PCR. Measured with immunoSEQ multiplex PCR; TCRdb has only the in-frame clones, and not every one. The specimen's table records roughly 77,000 clones. Germline V gene sequence: CDR1 SGHNT, CDR2 YYREEE (reference sequence). The CDR3 has 12 residues. Trimming took off 2 bases at V and 1 base at J, with 3 bases between the two ends. The chain couples TRBV5-4 to TRBJ1-2, with D hard to call. This TCR was recovered from a man aged 30-40 years in good health and CMV-seronegative. Sequencing was performed on PBMCs. The CDR3 region is CASSFSNYGYTF. As DNA, the CDR3 is TGTGCCAGCAGCTTCAGTAACTATGGCTACACCTTC.